This record concerns one TCR beta chain sequence. Antigen: not known. The data are from a study of tumor-infiltrating lymphocytes in primary liver carcinoma. On the study more broadly: The neoplasms were of stage T1-T3 N0M0, with dimensions of about 4 to 11 cm across.

The template, roughly 0.45 ug total RNA, yielded TCR beta cDNA made with a constant-region primer. Construction of TCR beta libraries relied on three successive nested multiplex PCR rounds employing slightly modified ARM-PCR. Investigators reported that the first two PCR rounds, at roughly 10 cycles each, used TRBV1-TRBV30 forward primers with a C-beta reverse primer. TCRdb analysed the multiplex PCR reads with MiXCR anew, one entry per CDR3 protein. The sample lists some 130,000 distinct CDR3 sequences; around 70% were seen once. The CDR3 loop spans 15 amino acids. After removal of 3 bases from V and 14 bases from J, the junction contained 18 bases not matched to a gene. Per germline, CDR1 ENHRY and CDR2 SYGVKD. It was from around 18-30 mg of unsorted bulk tissue that RNA and DNA were co-extracted. Study-level points and caveats: Blood trailed tumors significantly in top-250-clone fraction (p = 0.039). Among the pair types, tumor region pairs showed more overlap than tumor-adjacent and tumor-blood pairs.

The J gene is TRBJ1-1, the V gene TRBV10-3; 7 nucleotides agree with TRBD1. The sequence derives from a woman in her sixties with primary liver carcinoma and hepatitis B virus infection. The sequencing input was tumor-adjacent normal liver tissue. The CDR3 here is CAISDNRGQGLRPFF. In DNA form, the CDR3 reads TGTGCCATCAGTGATAATAGGGGGCAGGGCCTGAGGCCGTTCTTT.